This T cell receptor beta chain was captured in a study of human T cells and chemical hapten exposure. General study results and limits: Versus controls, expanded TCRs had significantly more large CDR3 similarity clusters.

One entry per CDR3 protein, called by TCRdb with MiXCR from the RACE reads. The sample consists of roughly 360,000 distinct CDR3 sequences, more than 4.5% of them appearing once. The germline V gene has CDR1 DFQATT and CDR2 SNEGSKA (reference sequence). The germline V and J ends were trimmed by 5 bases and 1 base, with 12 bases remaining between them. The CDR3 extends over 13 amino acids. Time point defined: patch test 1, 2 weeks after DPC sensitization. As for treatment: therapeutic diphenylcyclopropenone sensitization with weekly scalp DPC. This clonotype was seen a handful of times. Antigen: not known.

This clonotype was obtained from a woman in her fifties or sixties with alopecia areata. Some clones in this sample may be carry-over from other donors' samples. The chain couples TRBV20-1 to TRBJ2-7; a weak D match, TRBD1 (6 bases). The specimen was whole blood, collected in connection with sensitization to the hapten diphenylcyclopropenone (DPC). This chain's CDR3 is CSAWPGQSYEQYF. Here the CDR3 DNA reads TGCAGTGCTTGGCCGGGACAATCCTACGAGCAGTACTTC.